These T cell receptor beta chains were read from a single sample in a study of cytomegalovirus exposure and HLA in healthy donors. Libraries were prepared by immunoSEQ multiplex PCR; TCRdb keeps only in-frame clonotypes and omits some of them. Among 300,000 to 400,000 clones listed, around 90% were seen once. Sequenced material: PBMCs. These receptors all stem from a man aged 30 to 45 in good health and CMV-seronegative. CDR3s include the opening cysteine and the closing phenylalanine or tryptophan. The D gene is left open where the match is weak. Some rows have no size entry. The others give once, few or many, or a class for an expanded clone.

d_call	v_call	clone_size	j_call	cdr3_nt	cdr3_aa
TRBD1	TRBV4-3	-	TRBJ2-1	TGCGCCAGCAGCCACATGGGACAGGGAGACAATGAGCAGTTCTTC	CASSHMGQGDNEQFF
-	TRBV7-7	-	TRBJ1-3	TGTGCCAGCAGCGAAGGGGTGAGCTCTGGAAACACCATATATTTT	CASSEGVSSGNTIYF
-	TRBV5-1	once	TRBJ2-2	TGCGCCAGCAGCTTGGCGGGGAGCCCCGGGGAGCTGTTTTTT	CASSLAGSPGELFF
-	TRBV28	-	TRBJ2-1	TGTGCCAGCAGCACCCCAGTGGCCGTCTACAATGAGCAGTTCTTC	CASSTPVAVYNEQFF
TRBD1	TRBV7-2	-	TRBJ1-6	TGTGCCAGCAGGGGGACAGTGTATAATTCACCCCTCCACTTT	CASRGTVYNSPLHF
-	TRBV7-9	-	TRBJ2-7	TGTGCCAGCAGCTTAGCGCGGGACGAGCAGTACTTC	CASSLARDEQYF
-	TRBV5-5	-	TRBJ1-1	TGTGCCAGCAGCTTAAGCCTTGAAGCTTTCTTT	CASSLSLEAFF
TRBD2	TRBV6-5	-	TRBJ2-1	TGTGCCAGCTCCCGGGGGGATGAGCAGTTCTTC	CASSRGDEQFF
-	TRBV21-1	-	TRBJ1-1	TGTGCCGTATACAGGGGGCGCGACACTGAAGCTTTCTTT	CAVYRGRDTEAFF
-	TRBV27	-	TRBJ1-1	TGTGCCAGCCACAGCTACACTGAAGCTTTCTTT	CASHSYTEAFF
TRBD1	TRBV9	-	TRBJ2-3	TGTGCCAGCAGCGTAGCCGGGGGACAGGGGTCAGATACGCAGTATTTT	CASSVAGGQGSDTQYF
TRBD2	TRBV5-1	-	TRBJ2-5	TGCGCCAGCAGCTTGGGGACTAGGGGACAAGAGACCCAGTACTTC	CASSLGTRGQETQYF
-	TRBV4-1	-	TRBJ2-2	TGCGCCAGCAGCCAAGAAGGGCAGGGCAAGGCCGGGGAGCTGTTTTTT	CASSQEGQGKAGELFF
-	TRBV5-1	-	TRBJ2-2	TGCGCCAGCAGCTTGGGGGCAGGTTATTTCGGGGAGCTGTTTTTT	CASSLGAGYFGELFF
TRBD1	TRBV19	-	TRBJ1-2	TGTGCCAGTAGACCGGGACAGGGGGGGTATGGCTACACCTTC	CASRPGQGGYGYTF
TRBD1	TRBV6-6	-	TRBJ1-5	TGTGCCAGCAGAGCCGGGACAGCCAATCAGCCCCAGCATTTT	CASRAGTANQPQHF
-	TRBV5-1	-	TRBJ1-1	TGCGCCAGCAGCTTCTATCAGGGAACTGAAGCTTTCTTT	CASSFYQGTEAFF
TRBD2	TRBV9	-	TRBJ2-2	TGTGCCAGCAGTTACCTAGCGGGGGGGTTGAACACCGGGGAGCTGTTTTTT	CASSYLAGGLNTGELFF
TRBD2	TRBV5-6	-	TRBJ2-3	TGTGCCAGCAGCTTGGTGGACCGGGAGGCAGATACGCAGTATTTT	CASSLVDREADTQYF
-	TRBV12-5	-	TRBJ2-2	TGTGCTAGTGGTTTGTATACAGTGAACACCGGGGAGCTGTTTTTT	CASGLYTVNTGELFF
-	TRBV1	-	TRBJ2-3	TGCACCAGCAGCCAGGTGGAGCGGGGGAGCGCTATGGGTACAGATACGCAGTATTTT	CTSSQVERGSAMGTDTQYF
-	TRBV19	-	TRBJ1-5	TGTGCCAGTAGTATAGGGGGGCGGCAGCCCCAGCATTTT	CASSIGGRQPQHF
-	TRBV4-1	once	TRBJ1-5	TGCGCCAGCAGCCAAGAACGGGGGGGGTATAGCAATCAGCCCCAGCATTTT	CASSQERGGYSNQPQHF
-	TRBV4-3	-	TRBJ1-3	TGCGCCAGCAGCCAAGACAGCTCTGGAAACACCATATATTTT	CASSQDSSGNTIYF
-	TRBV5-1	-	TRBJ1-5	TGCGCCAGCAGCCTGGGAGAATATGGTCAGCCCCAGCATTTT	CASSLGEYGQPQHF
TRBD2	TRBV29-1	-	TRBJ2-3	TGCAGCGCCCCCGCGGGGGGCTCCGGAGATACGCAGTATTTT	CSAPAGGSGDTQYF